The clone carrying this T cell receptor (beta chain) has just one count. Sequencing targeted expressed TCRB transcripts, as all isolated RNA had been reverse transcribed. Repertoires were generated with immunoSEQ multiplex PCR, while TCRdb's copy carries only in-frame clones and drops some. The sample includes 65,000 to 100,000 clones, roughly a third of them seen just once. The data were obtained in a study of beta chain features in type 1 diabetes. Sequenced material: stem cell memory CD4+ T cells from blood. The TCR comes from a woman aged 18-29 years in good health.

CDR3 sequence (DNA): TGTGCCAGCCAAAAGCTAGGACAGGGGTACCAAGAGACCCAGTACTTC. As protein: CASQKLGQGYQETQYF. V is TRBV2 and J is TRBJ2-5; TRBD1 matches at 9 bases. Germline V lookup: CDR1 SNHLY, CDR2 FYNNEI. After removal of 8 bases from V and 0 bases from J, the junction contained 10 bases not matched to a gene. The CDR3 length is 16 residues.